This is a list of T cell receptor beta chains from one sample in a study of early T cells in non-severe SARS-CoV-2 infection. Via MiXCR, TCRdb re-called the 5' RACE reads, giving one row per CDR3 protein. Here the sample spans under 90,000 distinct CDR3 sequences, 11% to 15% being singletons. The specimen sequenced was whole blood. The receptors shown here come from an adult who was a healthcare worker with PCR-confirmed SARS-CoV-2 infection or an uninfected control (not recorded which). The CDR3 runs from the conserved cysteine through the conserved F or W. The D gene is left open where the match is weak. A clone size is listed for some rows: how often the clone was seen (once, few, many), or a class if it is expanded.

>TRBJ2-1|TRBD2|few|TRBV11-1
CASRRRGLAEINEQFF
TGTGCCAGCAGGAGACGGGGACTAGCGGAGATCAATGAGCAGTTCTTC
>TRBJ2-3|NA|NA|TRBV27
CASSFGQADTQYF
TGTGCCAGCAGTTTCGGCCAGGCAGATACGCAGTATTTT
>TRBJ2-3|NA|once|TRBV7-2
CASSLQRGSTDTQYF
TGTGCCAGCAGCTTACAACGGGGGAGCACAGATACGCAGTATTTT
>TRBJ1-5|NA|NA|TRBV10-3
CAISETLQGPQHF
TGTGCCATCAGCGAAACTTTACAGGGGCCCCAGCATTTT
>TRBJ2-7|NA|few|TRBV9
CASSSWTVYEQYF
TGTGCCAGCAGCTCCTGGACAGTCTACGAGCAGTACTTC
>TRBJ2-4|NA|NA|TRBV3-1
CASSQGAPAKNIQYF
TGTGCCAGCAGCCAAGGTGCCCCAGCCAAAAACATTCAGTACTTC
>TRBJ2-7|NA|many|TRBV20-1
CSARDLGSEQYF
TGCAGTGCTAGAGATCTCGGGAGCGAGCAGTACTTC
>TRBJ2-7|TRBD1|few|TRBV28
CATRTGGSYEQYF
TGTGCCACGCGGACAGGGGGCTCCTACGAGCAGTACTTC
>TRBJ2-7|TRBD1|NA|TRBV12-3/TRBV12-4
CASSSLTGGYEQYF
TGTGCCAGCAGTTCCTTGACAGGGGGCTACGAGCAGTACTTC
>TRBJ2-5|NA|few|TRBV28
CASSPPSRAGRGTQYF
TGTGCCAGCAGTCCCCCTTCGCGGGCAGGCCGGGGGACCCAGTACTTC
>TRBJ1-5|NA|many|TRBV6-5
CASSSSGDGLNQPQHF
TGTGCCAGCAGCTCTAGCGGGGACGGACTCAATCAGCCCCAGCATTTT
>TRBJ1-2|NA|few|TRBV4-1
CARRGLPVPYGYTF
TGCGCCCGCAGAGGACTGCCTGTCCCTTATGGCTACACCTTC
>TRBJ2-3|TRBD2|few|TRBV20-1
CSAPIGLAGRTDTQYF
TGCAGTGCTCCGATAGGACTAGCTGGACGCACAGATACGCAGTATTTT
>TRBJ2-6|NA|NA|TRBV6-5
CASSQGGTGANVLTF
TGTGCCAGCAGTCAGGGGGGAACTGGGGCCAACGTCCTGACTTTC
>TRBJ1-2|TRBD1|many|TRBV12-3/TRBV12-4
CASSLRQGTNYGYTF
TGTGCCAGCAGTTTGAGACAGGGAACAAACTATGGCTACACCTTC
>TRBJ1-5|TRBD1|NA|TRBV6-2/TRBV6-3
CASVRQGAGNQPQHF
TGTGCCAGCGTAAGACAGGGGGCCGGCAATCAGCCCCAGCATTTT
>TRBJ1-3|NA|many|TRBV6-6
CASSYSTISGNTIYF
TGTGCCAGCAGTTACTCGACTATCTCTGGAAACACCATATATTTT
>TRBJ2-7|TRBD2|few|TRBV9
CASSVVGLAETYEQYF
TGTGCCAGCAGCGTAGTTGGCCTAGCGGAAACCTACGAGCAGTACTTC
>TRBJ1-2|NA|NA|TRBV3-1
CASSQLETSGYTF
TGTGCCAGCAGCCAATTAGAAACCAGTGGCTACACCTTC
>TRBJ2-7|NA|many|TRBV10-3
CAIRIQGGDEQYF
TGTGCCATCCGTATTCAGGGGGGCGACGAGCAGTACTTC
>TRBJ1-5|NA|few|TRBV3-1
CASSPYHPDIYNQPQHF
TGTGCCAGCAGCCCCTACCACCCTGACATATACAATCAGCCCCAGCATTTT
>TRBJ1-2|NA|NA|TRBV4-2
CASSPSTESYGYTF
TGTGCCAGCAGCCCCTCGACGGAAAGCTATGGCTACACCTTC
>TRBJ1-2|NA|few|TRBV19
CASSIRPGESYTF
TGTGCCAGTAGTATTCGTCCGGGGGAAAGCTACACCTTC
>TRBJ2-3|TRBD1|NA|TRBV11-2
CASSLQGAERDTQYF
TGTGCCAGCAGCTTACAGGGGGCAGAGAGAGATACGCAGTATTTT
>TRBJ2-4|NA|few|TRBV5-1
CASSLGDGVIQYF
TGCGCCAGCAGCTTGGGGGACGGAGTCATTCAGTACTTC
>TRBJ1-2|TRBD1|NA|TRBV9
CASSTRRGDRVNYYGYTF
TGTGCCAGCAGCACAAGAAGAGGGGACAGGGTGAATTACTATGGCTACACCTTC
>TRBJ1-2|TRBD1|many|TRBV5-6
CASSFGDSQINYGYTF
TGTGCCAGCAGCTTCGGGGACAGTCAAATTAACTATGGCTACACCTTC
>TRBJ1-1|NA|NA|TRBV14
CASSPLGRGSATEAFF
TGTGCCAGCAGCCCCCTAGGCCGGGGATCGGCCACTGAAGCTTTCTTT
>TRBJ2-1|NA|many|TRBV29-1
CSVGGFPYNEQFF
TGCAGCGTTGGGGGTTTTCCCTACAATGAGCAGTTCTTC
>TRBJ2-7|NA|NA|TRBV5-1
CASSGGLAYEQYF
TGCGCCAGCAGCGGAGGCTTAGCCTACGAGCAGTACTTC
>TRBJ2-5|NA|many|TRBV7-6
CASSPSPSETQYF
TGTGCCAGCAGCCCCTCCCCTTCTGAGACCCAGTACTTC
>TRBJ2-5|NA|NA|TRBV7-3
CASSFAGMETQYF
TGTGCCAGCAGCTTCGCGGGGATGGAGACCCAGTACTTC
>TRBJ1-4|NA|many|TRBV27
CASSIREGDEKLFF
TGTGCCAGCAGTATACGGGAAGGAGATGAAAAACTGTTTTTT
>TRBJ2-1|TRBD2|NA|TRBV24-1
CATSDRTSGNERFF
TGTGCCACCAGTGACCGGACTAGCGGGAATGAGCGGTTCTTC
>TRBJ1-5|NA|many|TRBV12-3/TRBV12-4
CASSSSQPQHF
TGTGCCAGCAGTTCCAGTCAGCCCCAGCATTTT
>TRBJ1-4|NA|NA|TRBV28
CASTPRGGEKLFF
TGTGCCAGCACCCCCCGCGGGGGAGAAAAACTGTTTTTT
>TRBJ1-5|NA|many|TRBV10-1
CASNEGLNQPQHF
TGCGCCAGCAACGAGGGACTCAATCAGCCCCAGCATTTT
>TRBJ2-3|TRBD2|NA|TRBV18
CASSPSQRGRSDTQYF
TGTGCCAGCTCACCAAGTCAGCGGGGGAGGTCAGATACGCAGTATTTT
>TRBJ2-3|TRBD2|few|TRBV5-1
CASSPGTSGGGTDTQYF
TGCGCCAGCAGCCCTGGGACTAGCGGGGGAGGGACAGATACGCAGTATTTT
>TRBJ2-4|NA|few|TRBV9
CASSVTTDLAKNIQYF
TGTGCCAGCAGCGTAACGACAGATCTAGCCAAAAACATTCAGTACTTC
>TRBJ2-1|TRBD2|many|TRBV6-5
CASKTSGGVLGTYNEQFF
TGTGCCAGCAAGACCAGCGGGGGGGTCTTGGGGACCTACAATGAGCAGTTCTTC